This record covers a single T cell receptor (beta chain). The record originates from a study of blood T cell repertoires in COVID-19. Across the whole study: The United States, Italy and Spain supplied acute and convalescent COVID-19 samples. Sources were T cells, B-cell-depleted T cells, or PBMCs; the material itself was cDNA or gDNA.

V was shortened by 4 bases and J by 1 base, with 10 bases between the two germline ends. The germline gives CDR1 LGHDT, CDR2 YNNKEL (reference sequence). This CDR3 has 14 amino acids. As handled by the study authors: Reference gene primer amplification gave estimated nucleated cell counts. Clones were read by immunoSEQ multiplex PCR, and TCRdb kept only the in-frame ones, dropping some. The DNA gave D and trimming, while V, J and clone size come from that table. The sample has about 150,000 clones; about 86% are singletons. This sequence joins TRBV3-1 (or the pseudogene TRBV3-2) and TRBJ2-5; D is unclear. This sequence was found in an older woman who had recovered from COVID-19. Material: peripheral blood. CDR3 DNA: TGTGCCAGCAGCCCCCTACCTGGCCAAGAGACCCAGTACTTC. Protein product: CASSPLPGQETQYF.